This T cell receptor (beta chain) is from a study of blood T cell repertoires in COVID-19. The repertoire was sequenced with immunoSEQ multiplex PCR; TCRdb's copy has only in-frame clones and lacks some. The sample has around 44,000 clones; about nine tenths are singletons. The CDR3 has 16 residues. V trimming: 0 bases; J trimming: 2 bases; junction bases outside the gene matches: 3. Per germline, CDR1 SGHNT and CDR2 YYREEE (reference sequence). The receptor comes from a human donor in a cohort sampled during active COVID-19. The sample consisted of peripheral blood. V and J are TRBV5-4 and TRBJ2-5; 11 bases are shared with TRBD2. Here the CDR3 DNA reads TGTGCCAGCAGCTTGGAACGGACTAGCGGGCAAGAGACCCAGTACTTC. This gives the protein CASSLERTSGQETQYF.